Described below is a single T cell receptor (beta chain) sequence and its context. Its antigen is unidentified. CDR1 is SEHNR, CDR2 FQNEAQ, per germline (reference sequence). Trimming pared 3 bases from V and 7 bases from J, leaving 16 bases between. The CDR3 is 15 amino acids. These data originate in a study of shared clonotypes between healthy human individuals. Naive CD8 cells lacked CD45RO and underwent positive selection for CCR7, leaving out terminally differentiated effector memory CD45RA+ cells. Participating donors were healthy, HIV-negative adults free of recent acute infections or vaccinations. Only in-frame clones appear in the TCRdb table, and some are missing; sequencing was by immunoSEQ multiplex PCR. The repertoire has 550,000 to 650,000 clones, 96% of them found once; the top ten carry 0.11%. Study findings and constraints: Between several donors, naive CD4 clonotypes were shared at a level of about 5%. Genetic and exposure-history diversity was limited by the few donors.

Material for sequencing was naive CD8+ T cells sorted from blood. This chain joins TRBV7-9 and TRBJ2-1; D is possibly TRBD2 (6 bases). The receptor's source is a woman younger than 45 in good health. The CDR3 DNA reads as TGTGCCAGCAGCTTCAAGGCCGGGAGTGCTAATGAGCAGTTCTTC. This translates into CASSFKAGSANEQFF. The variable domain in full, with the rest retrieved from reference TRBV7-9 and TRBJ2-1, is DTGVSQNPRHKITKRGQNVTFRCDPISEHNRLYWYRQTLGQGPEFLTYFQNEAQLEKSRLLSDRFSAERPKGSFSTLEIQRTEQGDSAMYLCASSFKAGSANEQFFGPGTRLTVL.